Reported below is one T cell receptor (beta chain). Survey-level TCR beta sequencing used the immunoSEQ assay. The repertoire was sequenced with immunoSEQ multiplex PCR; TCRdb's copy has only in-frame clones and lacks some. This table holds nearly 70,000 clones, just over 90% found once. V lost 5 bases to trimming and J lost 4 bases; unmatched junction nucleotides: 4. CDR3 length: 14 residues. CDR1 and CDR2 (germline): LNHDA, SQIVND (reference sequence). Material: PBMCs. This chain links TRBV19 with TRBJ1-2, with TRBD1 matching 10 bases. The receptor comes from a man in his forties with rheumatoid arthritis. The CDR3 nucleotides are TGTGCCAGTAGTGGGACAGGGGAAACCTATGGCTACACCTTC. As protein: CASSGTGETYGYTF.